This TCR beta chain was recorded in a study of blood T cell repertoires in COVID-19. Study overall: The cDNA or gDNA used as material had been derived from T cells, B-cell-depleted T cells, or PBMCs.

V was trimmed by 3 bases and J by 6 bases, leaving 8 bases between them. This CDR3 is 13 amino acids long. Generated by immunoSEQ multiplex PCR, the TCRdb table keeps only in-frame clones and is missing some. The sample lists some 350,000 clones, around 87% seen once, with approximately 5.3% in the top ten. Cohorts were determined from participant-reported clinical history. Material: PBMCs or T cells enriched from blood (not recorded which). The chain carries TRBV6-7 and TRBJ2-2; TRBD1 is a possible D gene (5 bases). TRBV6-7 is flagged as an ORF with uncertain function. This clonotype was obtained from a young woman who had recovered from COVID-19. CDR3: CASSYIRAGELFF. The CDR3 DNA reads TGTGCCAGCAGTTATATCAGGGCCGGGGAGCTGTTTTTT.